Sequencing of this T cell receptor beta chain was carried out in a study of T cell responses to AZD1222 COVID-19 vaccine. Broader study findings: In the spike-specific TCR repertoire, nearly half reportedly target unmutated variant regions.

Trimming took 1 base from V and 2 from J, leaving 5 bases between them. The CDR3 loop spans 12 amino acids. Germline-derived CDR1 and CDR2 are GTSNPN and SVGIG (reference sequence). Only in-frame clones appear in the TCRdb table, and some are missing; sequencing was by immunoSEQ multiplex PCR. The sample has under 150,000 clones, over 80% seen once. In the case of this clone: Its target is unknown.

The J gene is TRBJ1-2, the V gene TRBV30; D gene unclear. Sequences were derived from peripheral blood, sampled on day 0 of AZD1222 vaccination. This sequence originates from an adult in good health. This chain's CDR3 is CAWSERNYGYTF. CDR3 sequence (DNA): TGTGCCTGGAGTGAACGGAACTATGGCTACACCTTC.